Each of the 22 T cell receptor beta chains below was sequenced from the same sample in a study of CD4 T cells in relation to SARS-CoV-2 and coronaviruses (dated by TCRdb to the early 2020s). Their cognate antigens are unknown. The library relied on the immunoSEQ multiplex PCR assay. Drawn from immuneACCESS, this table holds only the in-frame rearrangements with V and J called that TCRdb kept. Clones are partly lost; checked studies trace under half to an unresolved V gene and leave the rest unexplained. A total of tens of thousands of clones appear in this sample, approximately 78% of them only once. Of the sample, 14% falls within the top ten clones. CD4+ T cells from unexposed donors were collected before the COVID-19 pandemic (2011-2018). The EasySep CD4+ T cell isolation kit was used to isolate CD4+ T cells once the cultures had run for about 10 days. Sequencing input: CD4+ T cells from PBMCs, cultured in vitro. The source is a human donor in good health.

A few counts support this clone. The CDR3 DNA reads TGTGCCAGCAGCCGTTGGAGCTGGGGGCGATCGAACACCGGGGAGCTGTTTTTT. Its protein product is CASSRWSWGRSNTGELFF. This chain links TRBV5-5 with TRBJ2-2, with a tentative D call TRBD1 (6 bases). V shed 4 bases and J shed 0 bases, with 19 bases lying between them. The CDR3 is 18 amino acids. Looked up from germline, CDR1 is SGHKS and CDR2 is YYEKEE (reference sequence).

V usage is TRBV2 and J usage is TRBJ2-1; 9 nucleotides line up with TRBD2. Germline lookup yields CDR1 SNHLY and CDR2 FYNNEI. V shed 5 bases and J 4 bases; nucleotides not matched to a gene: 3. CDR3 length: 14 amino acids. The CDR3: CASSRLAGYNEQFF. Here the CDR3 DNA reads TGTGCCAGCAGTCGTCTAGCGGGATACAATGAGCAGTTCTTC.

This chain connects TRBV6-5 to TRBJ2-7, with 7 bases that match TRBD1. Germline CDR1 reads MNHEY; CDR2 reads SVGAGI. Unmatched junction bases numbered 11, after V lost 3 bases and J lost 3 bases. This CDR3 comprises 16 residues. CDR3 sequence (DNA): TGTGCCAGCAGTTATGCGACGGGACAGCGAAACTACGAGCAGTACTTC. Translated, it gives CASSYATGQRNYEQYF.

The V call is TRBV6-5, the J call TRBJ1-1, with D possibly being TRBD1 (5 bases). The ends were cut back, 3 bases at V and 0 bases at J, with 14 bases in the middle. Germline CDR1 is MNHEY and CDR2 is SVGAGI. The CDR3 has 16 residues. The CDR3 coding sequence is TGTGCCAGCAGTTATGGTGGGGCGGTAGTGAACACTGAAGCTTTCTTT. It is translated as CASSYGGAVVNTEAFF.

The J gene is TRBJ2-5, the V gene TRBV7-3, with D perhaps TRBD1 (6 bases). CDR3 size: 15 residues. CDR1 is SGHTA and CDR2 is FQGTGA in the germline V gene. Deletions cut 5 bases from V and 5 bases from J, with 18 bases between. CDR3 in amino acids: CASSLTGTSRETQYF. CDR3 nucleotide sequence: TGTGCCAGCAGCCTTACAGGGACCTCTCGGGAGACCCAGTACTTC.

The V and J genes are TRBV6-5 and TRBJ2-3; the D gene is possibly TRBD2 (5 bases). Germline values: CDR1 MNHEY, CDR2 SVGAGI. V shed 5 bases and J shed 2 bases, with 11 bases lying between them. CDR3 length: 14 residues. CDR3 sequence: CASSPDFYTDTQYF. The CDR3 bases are TGTGCCAGCAGTCCGGACTTCTACACAGATACGCAGTATTTT.

This clone was counted only a few times. The rearrangement joins TRBV5-1 to TRBJ1-3, with D possibly being TRBD1 (6 bases). In germline, CDR1 is SGHRS, CDR2 YFSETQ. The CDR3 contains 15 residues. V was cut by 4 bases and J by 2 bases, with 13 bases left in between. The CDR3 DNA follows: TGCGCCAGCAGCCCGGGGGGGGCCGCTGGAAACACCATATATTTT. Protein: CASSPGGAAGNTIYF.

This clone was counted only a few times. The CDR3: CASSGLGTVYGYTF. CDR3 coding DNA: TGCGCCAGCAGCGGCCTTGGGACAGTCTATGGCTACACCTTC. The chain recombines TRBV4-1 with TRBJ1-2; 7 nucleotides line up with TRBD1. V gave up 5 bases and J gave up 4 bases; unmatched junction bases: 7. The CDR3 consists of 14 residues. Germline V gives CDR1 MGHRA, CDR2 YSYEKL.

V gene TRBV15 combines with J gene TRBJ2-2; the match to TRBD2 covers 8 bases. Germline CDR1 LNHNV, CDR2 YYDKDF (reference sequence). CDR3 size: 17 residues. Losses at the gene ends were 3 bases for V and 3 bases for J; bases not matched to a gene: 9. The CDR3 sequence: CATSRPPTSADTGELFF. CDR3 coding DNA: TGTGCCACCAGCAGGCCTCCGACTAGCGCGGACACCGGGGAGCTGTTTTTT. The variable domain in full, with the rest retrieved from reference TRBV15 and TRBJ2-2, is DAMVIQNPRYQVTQFGKPVTLSCSQTLNHNVMYWYQQKSSQAPKLLFHYYDKDFNNEADTPDNFQSRRPNTSFCFLDIRSPGLGDTAMYLCATSRPPTSADTGELFFGEGSRLTVL.

This clone turned up a few times. This chain uses TRBV30 with TRBJ2-1; D is unclear. The V and J ends lost 0 bases and 7 bases respectively, with 10 bases between them. Germline CDR1 is GTSNPN and CDR2 is SVGIG (reference sequence). The CDR3 sequence is 13 residues long. CDR3 nucleotide sequence: TGTGCCTGGAGTGTACGTTCGGTGAATGAGCAGTTCTTC. This sequence encodes CAWSVRSVNEQFF.

This chain joins TRBV18 and TRBJ1-1; weak D call: TRBD1 (5 bases). Trimming took off 1 base at V and 3 bases at J, with 15 bases between the two ends. The CDR3 is 16 amino acids. The germline V gene encodes CDR1 KGHSH and CDR2 LQKENI. The CDR3 DNA is TGTGCCAGCTCACCACGGTGGGGGAGCACGGACACTGAAGCTTTCTTT. Translating it yields CASSPRWGSTDTEAFF.

The chain uses TRBV30 and TRBJ2-7, with D hard to call. The V gene lost 4 bases and the J gene lost 2 bases, with 6 bases spanning the gap. Germline V lookup: CDR1 GTSNPN, CDR2 SVGIG (reference sequence). CDR3 length: 11 amino acids. CDR3 sequence reads: CAWKRTYEQYF. Here the CDR3 DNA reads TGTGCCTGGAAACGGACCTACGAGCAGTACTTC.

The rearrangement joins TRBV6-5 to TRBJ1-1; the D is unclear. CDR1 is MNHEY and CDR2 is SVGAGI in the germline V gene. V was pared by 8 bases and J by 5 bases, with 12 bases between. This CDR3 is 12 amino acids long. This CDR3 is CASRLRNTEAFF. CDR3 nucleotides: TGTGCCAGCCGGTTAAGGAATACTGAAGCTTTCTTT.

This chain uses TRBV28 with TRBJ1-2; TRBD1 matches at 11 bases. This CDR3 region has 15 residues. Germline V gene sequence: CDR1 MDHEN, CDR2 SYDVKM. V lost 5 bases to trimming and J lost 7 bases; unmatched junction nucleotides: 9. This CDR3 reads CASSPSDRGLSGYTF. The CDR3 nucleotides are TGTGCCAGCAGTCCCTCGGACAGGGGGCTTTCTGGCTACACCTTC.

The CDR3 coding sequence is TGTGCCACGTACACCACAGTGGACCCACAAAAATATGACAGTGGCTCCTACAATGAGCAGTTCTTC. Its translation is CATYTTVDPQKYDSGSYNEQFF. This chain links TRBV24-1 with TRBJ2-1; a possible D gene is TRBD1 (5 bases). The ends were cut back, 10 bases at V and 0 bases at J, with 36 bases in the middle. The CDR3 has 22 amino acids. The germline V gene encodes CDR1 KGHDR and CDR2 SFDVKD.

The rearrangement uses TRBV6-2 or TRBV6-3 and TRBJ2-7; the match to TRBD2 covers 7 bases. This CDR3 comprises 15 residues. Trimming removed 2 bases from V and 0 bases from J; junction bases left unmatched: 4. Germline V lookup: CDR1 MNHEY, CDR2 SVGEGT. In DNA form, the CDR3 reads TGTGCCAGCAGTTACCCTAGCGGTAACTCCTACGAGCAGTACTTC. It translates to CASSYPSGNSYEQYF.

The V gene is TRBV20-1, the J gene TRBJ1-2; a weak D match, TRBD1 (6 bases). The V gene's germline CDR1 is DFQATT and CDR2 SNEGSKA (reference sequence). The CDR3 consists of 10 residues. Trimming took off 3 bases at V and 12 bases at J, with 11 bases between the two ends. CDR3 region: CSASGQGHTF. CDR3 DNA sequence: TGCAGTGCTAGTGGTCAGGGGCACACCTTC.

The chain recombines TRBV21-1 with TRBJ1-5. TRBV21-1 is a pseudogene locus. There are 16 residues in the CDR3. The chain's CDR3 is CASSKGGRSKYQPQHF. The CDR3 nucleotides read TGTGCCAGCAGCAAAGGAGGGCGGAGCAAATATCAGCCCCAGCATTTT.

This sequence joins TRBV28 and TRBJ1-2; TRBD1 matches at 10 bases. The CDR3 is made up of 17 amino acids. Germline V gene data show CDR1 as MDHEN and CDR2 as SYDVKM. Germline trimming cut 8 bases from V and 1 base from J; bases unmatched to any gene: 13. The CDR3 spells CASLLGQGGRLNYGYTF. The CDR3, as DNA: TGTGCCAGCCTACTCGGACAGGGGGGCCGGCTTAACTATGGCTACACCTTC.

The table lists this clone with a count of one. The CDR3 loop reads CASSIQADKDTQYF. The CDR3, as DNA: TGTGCCAGTAGTATACAGGCAGATAAAGATACGCAGTATTTT. The J gene is TRBJ2-3, the V gene TRBV19; D unresolved. Germline V gene data show CDR1 as LNHDA and CDR2 as SQIVND (reference sequence). V lost 2 bases to trimming and J lost 5 bases, with 11 bases between them. CDR3 size: 14 residues.

This clone was recorded a few times. J is TRBJ1-1 and V is TRBV5-4; D unclear. Germline-derived CDR1 and CDR2 are SGHNT and YYREEE (reference sequence). The CDR3 totals 14 residues. The V end lost 2 bases, the J end lost 1 base, and 9 bases lay between the germline ends. This CDR3 is CASSFPGRNTEAFF. DNA for the CDR3: TGTGCCAGCAGCTTCCCGGGTAGGAACACTGAAGCTTTCTTT.

A few counts support this clone. The rearrangement joins TRBV18 to TRBJ1-2, with D perhaps matching TRBD1 (5 bases). Looked up from germline, CDR1 is KGHSH and CDR2 is LQKENI. The CDR3 covers 17 residues. The V gene lost 6 bases and the J gene lost 10 bases, with 30 bases spanning the gap. CDR3 coding DNA: TGTGCCAGCTCCCTAAACCCTACCTTCCGCGGACACATAACCTACACCTTC. Its translation is CASSLNPTFRGHITYTF.